This T cell receptor beta chain came from a study of siplizumab effects on memory and regulatory T cells. About this clone: The antigen is undetermined.

Study findings and constraints: No naive or memory phenotype could be assigned to roughly 75-95% of proliferating clones.

Assay used: immunoSEQ multiplex PCR; TCRdb lists only in-frame clones, some missing. The table records 85,000 to 130,000 clones, about 93% of them present only once. Germline-derived CDR1 and CDR2 are MNHEY and SVGAGI. CDR3 length: 15 residues. The trim removed 6 bases at V and 7 bases at J, leaving 9 bases unmatched. This receptor was obtained from a human donor in good health. The material sequenced was Tregs sorted from blood. The chain employs TRBV6-5 and TRBJ1-6, with 7 bases fitting TRBD1. CDR3 amino acids: CASRRTGTENSPLHF. As DNA, the CDR3 is TGTGCCAGCAGGCGTACTGGGACAGAGAATTCACCCCTCCACTTT.